The clone carrying this T cell receptor beta chain was seen a handful of times. Its antigen is unidentified. These data come from a study of vaccination effects on CD4 cells after COVID-19. Germline values: CDR1 MNHEY, CDR2 SVGAGI. The ends lost 4 bases at V and 10 bases at J; junction bases unmatched: 12. CDR3 size: 15 residues. Assay used: immunoSEQ multiplex PCR; TCRdb lists only in-frame clones, some missing. The sample lists around 65,000 clones, roughly 73% occurring once. Antigen-specific CD4+ T cells were expanded with viral peptide pools in the ViraFEST assay before sequencing. After more than 8 days in culture, the CD4+ T cells were isolated. Each participant was administered two doses of either the BNT162b2 or the mRNA-1273 vaccine. Testing of the vaccine recipients showed negative nucleocapsid antibodies and no prior SARS-CoV-2 infection. Wells containing 1.5 million to 2.5 million PBMC each were cultured with approximately 9.7 IU/ml IL-2 and approximately 10 ug/ml peptides. Fresh IL-2-containing medium replaced half the medium on days 3 and 7.

The sequenced sample was CD4+ T cells from PBMCs cultured with HCoV-229E spike peptides, obtained after COVID-19 vaccination. The sequence came from a human donor who received a COVID-19 vaccine. The chain joins TRBV6-5 to TRBJ1-4, with 7 bases lining up with TRBD1. CDR3 residues: CASSSGGGGGVKLFF. In nucleotides, the CDR3 is TGTGCCAGCAGTTCCGGCGGAGGGGGCGGAGTAAAACTGTTTTTT.